Listed here are 2 T cell receptor beta chains from one sample, sequenced in a study of blood T cell repertoires in COVID-19. The data were produced by immunoSEQ multiplex PCR, yet TCRdb's version contains in-frame clones alone and is incomplete. Seen here are tens of thousands of clones, about 87% observed once, and the top ten hold roughly 3.3%. The specimen was peripheral blood. The source is a human donor in a cohort sampled during active COVID-19.

The CDR3 loop is CASSEAHGGVPGNTIYF. In DNA form, the CDR3 reads TGTGCCAGCAGTGAAGCCCATGGGGGGGTCCCTGGAAACACCATATATTTT. The V gene is TRBV6-1, the J gene TRBJ1-3, with TRBD1 as a possible D gene (5 bases). Trimming cost V 0 bases and J 2 bases, with 14 bases left between them. This CDR3 comprises 17 residues. The germline V gene has CDR1 MNHNS and CDR2 SASEGT.

The V call is TRBV30, the J call TRBJ1-2; D is ambiguous. The CDR3 spans 14 residues. CDR1 is GTSNPN, CDR2 SVGIG, per germline (reference sequence). The ends were cut back, 2 bases at V and 8 bases at J, with 18 bases in the middle. DNA for the CDR3: TGTGCCTGGAGTTTTCTCAGGCGGACGGGGGGCTACACCTTC. Its protein product is CAWSFLRRTGGYTF.